This T cell receptor beta chain derives from a study of control samples from healthy donors and cancer patients (dated by TCRdb to 2020 to 2021). Libraries were prepared through the immunoSEQ multiplex PCR assay. The immuneACCESS repertoire file appears here via TCRdb, limited to in-frame rearrangements. These files lack a portion of the clones; in checked studies, under half of the deficit traces to unresolved V genes, and the cause of the others is not known. The sample table records roughly 150,000 clones; around 90% of these occur just once. The biggest ten clones account for 1.7% of the sample. This clone is a singleton in its sample. The specificity of this receptor is unknown. The input lacks base qualities; no much larger clone sits a single base away. This sequence originates from a young man in good health. Material: blood.

The DNA reads TGTGCCAGCTCACCTGACAGGGTGAGCGAAAAACTGTTTTTT. The encoded protein is CASSPDRVSEKLFF. Recombination connected TRBV18 to TRBJ1-4; 7 bases in the junction line up with TRBD1. Germline trimming amounts to 3 bases on V and 8 bases on J, with 6 as the count of junction bases outside the gene matches. The CDR3 runs 14 amino acids, cysteine and phenylalanine included. Kept here is only the CDR3 DNA, which spans 42 bases and is read in frame from base 1. The germline V gene provides CDR1 KGHSH and CDR2 LQKENI.